This TCR beta chain is from a study of graft-versus-host responses after intestinal transplantation. Assay used: immunoSEQ multiplex PCR; TCRdb lists only in-frame clones, some missing. Of just over 40,000 clones listed, about 90% are singletons. The ends lost 0 bases at V and 2 bases at J; junction bases unmatched: 5. The germline V gene has CDR1 MGHRA and CDR2 YSYEKL. The CDR3 length is 17 residues. This clonotype originated in a human patient who received an intestinal transplant, so some T cells may come from the graft donor. The gene calls are TRBV4-1 and TRBJ2-2; 8 nucleotides align to TRBD2. The sequences come from PBMCs, collected 300 to 320 days after intestinal transplant. CDR3 DNA sequence: TGCGCCAGCAGCCAAGAGGGGCTAGCGGGTAACACCGGGGAGCTGTTTTTT. Amino acids: CASSQEGLAGNTGELFF.